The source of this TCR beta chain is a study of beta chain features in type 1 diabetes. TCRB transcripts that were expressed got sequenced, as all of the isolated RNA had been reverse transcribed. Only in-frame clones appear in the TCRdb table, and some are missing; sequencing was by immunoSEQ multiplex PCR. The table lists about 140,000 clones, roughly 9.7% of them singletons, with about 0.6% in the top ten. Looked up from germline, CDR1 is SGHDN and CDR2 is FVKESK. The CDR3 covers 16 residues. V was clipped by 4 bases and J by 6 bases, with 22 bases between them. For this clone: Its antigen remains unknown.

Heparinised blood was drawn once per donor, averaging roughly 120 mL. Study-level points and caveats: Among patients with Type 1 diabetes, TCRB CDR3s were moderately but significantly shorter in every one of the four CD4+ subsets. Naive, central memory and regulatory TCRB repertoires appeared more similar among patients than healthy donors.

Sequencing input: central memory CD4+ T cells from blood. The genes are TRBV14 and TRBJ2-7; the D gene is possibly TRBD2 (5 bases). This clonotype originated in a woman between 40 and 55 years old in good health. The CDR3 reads CASSPKGPLAPGEQYF. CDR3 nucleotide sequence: TGTGCCAGCAGCCCCAAAGGCCCTCTAGCCCCCGGCGAGCAGTACTTC.